This passage covers 9 T cell receptor beta chains from one sample sequenced in a study of T cells in tumors after PD-1 blockade. Measured with immunoSEQ multiplex PCR; TCRdb has only the in-frame clones, and not every one. The sample lists 9,000 to 15,000 clones, 60% to 80% occurring once. This specimen consisted of tumor tissue, obtained before anti-PD-1 treatment. These TCRs come from a human donor with basal cell carcinoma.

This sequence joins TRBV27 and TRBJ1-1, with unresolved D. With 5 bases removed from V and 5 bases from J, the gap between germline ends came to 15 bases. Germline V gives CDR1 MNHEY, CDR2 SMNVEV (reference sequence). The CDR3 is 14 residues long. CDR3 sequence reads: CASSPTRRATEAFF. The CDR3 coding sequence is TGTGCCAGCAGTCCTACCAGACGGGCTACTGAAGCTTTCTTT.

The J gene is TRBJ1-2, the V gene TRBV19, with D possibly matching TRBD1 (5 bases). The CDR3 runs 16 residues. V lost 4 bases and J 2 bases, leaving 17 bases between the germline ends. CDR1 and CDR2 (germline): LNHDA, SQIVND (reference sequence). CDR3 region: CASSRMDTQINYGYTF. DNA of the CDR3: TGTGCCAGTAGTAGAATGGACACCCAGATAAACTATGGCTACACCTTC.

The chain combines TRBV12-3 or TRBV12-4 with TRBJ1-2; no definite D call. The CDR3 runs to 12 residues. Trimming removed 5 bases from V and 8 bases from J, with 12 bases in between. In DNA, the CDR3 is TGTGCCAGCAGTCGACAAGGGTACGGCTACACCTTC. Translation gives CASSRQGYGYTF.

CDR3: CASSLTSGGGYGYTF. In nucleotides, the CDR3 is TGTGCCAGCAGCTTAACCTCGGGGGGGGGCTATGGCTACACCTTC. This rearrangement joins TRBV7-8 to TRBJ1-2, with D tentatively TRBD1 (5 bases). The CDR3 has 15 amino acids. V dropped 2 bases and J dropped 4 bases, with 14 bases sitting between them. Germline CDR1 is SGHVS and CDR2 is FQNEAQ. Looking up the rest from reference TRBV7-8 and TRBJ1-2 gives the full variable domain: GAGVSQSPRYKVAKRGQDVALRCDPISGHVSLFWYQQALGQGPEFLTYFQNEAQLDKSGLPSDRFFAERPEGSVSTLKIQRTQQEDSAVYLCASSLTSGGGYGYTFGSGTRLTVV.

This clone is deemed medium-sized. The chain combines TRBV7-9 with TRBJ1-1; D gene unclear. The CDR3 sequence is 15 residues long. Per germline, CDR1 SEHNR and CDR2 FQNEAQ (reference sequence). The V and J ends lost 1 base and 1 base respectively, with 10 bases between them. The CDR3 protein is CASSLVSTPNTEAFF. Here the CDR3 DNA reads TGTGCCAGCAGCTTAGTGAGCACCCCGAACACTGAAGCTTTCTTT.

For this clone: One junction end does not reproduce the germline sequence, and a read error may be involved. The gene calls are TRBV4-1 and TRBJ1-1; no firm D call. The CDR3 runs to 11 residues. Germline CDR1 is MGHRA and CDR2 is YSYEKL. The CDR3 loop is CASSQDRREIF. In DNA, the CDR3 is TGCGCCAGCAGCCAAGATAGACGGGAAATCTTT.

J is TRBJ2-7 and V is TRBV3-1 (or the pseudogene TRBV3-2); D may be TRBD2 (5 bases). Trimming removed 0 bases at V and 2 bases at J, with 11 bases between. The CDR3 is 15 residues long. Looked up from germline, CDR1 is LGHDT and CDR2 is YNNKEL (reference sequence). CDR3 sequence reads: CASSQDKRTTYEQYF. In DNA form, the CDR3 reads TGTGCCAGCAGCCAAGATAAGCGGACGACCTACGAGCAGTACTTC.

The rearrangement links TRBV9 to TRBJ1-2, with a tentative D call TRBD1 (6 bases). With 3 bases removed from V and 3 bases from J, the gap between germline ends came to 12 bases. Germline loops: CDR1 SGDLS, CDR2 YYNGEE. The CDR3 covers 14 residues. DNA of the CDR3: TGTGCCAGCAGCGGAGAATCAGGGGACTATGGCTACACCTTC. It specifies CASSGESGDYGYTF.

A few counts support this clone. The chain employs TRBV4-1 and TRBJ1-1; no firm D call. With 2 bases removed from V and 0 bases from J, the gap between germline ends came to 7 bases. This CDR3 is built from 14 residues. The germline gives CDR1 MGHRA, CDR2 YSYEKL. The CDR3 region has the DNA TGCGCCAGCAGCCAATTAACGATGAACACTGAAGCTTTCTTT. Translated, it gives CASSQLTMNTEAFF.